This is a list of T cell receptor beta chains from one sample in a study of identical twins. TCRdb redid the calling of the 5' RACE reads with MiXCR, one entry per CDR3 protein. There are around 230,000 distinct CDR3 sequences in the sample; 9.4% occur only once, and roughly 5% lies in the top ten. The sample comprised memory (CD45RO+) T cells sorted from blood. The receptor source for this set is a woman between 18 and 29 years old in good health. Both conserved end residues are part of each CDR3.

v_call cdr3_aa
TRBV12-3/TRBV12-4 CASSDRQTYGYTF
TRBV7-2 CASSPGTNSYNEQFF
TRBV7-2 CASSLLGMTPYTF
TRBV20-1 CSATTSTDTQYF
TRBV6-1 CASRPLDRILYNEQFF
TRBV13 CASSRGQGQNYGYTF
TRBV3-1 CASRNDWATDTQYF
TRBV5-1 CASSLVRADYEQYF
TRBV5-1 CASSPGTSGNTIYF
TRBV5-1 CASGQTGLDGYTF
TRBV12-3/TRBV12-4 CASREGQGFLDTQYF
TRBV18 CASSPIGTGVYNEQFF
TRBV12-3/TRBV12-4 CASSLQSNTEAFF
TRBV27 CASSWDNYNEQFF
TRBV19 CASRDHMYNEQFF
TRBV6-5 CASSPRETSEAFF
TRBV7-2 CATARGRQGVNTGELFF
TRBV6-1 CASTWGRGSYNEQFF
TRBV6-1 CASRPGTGGLEQYF
TRBV7-9 CASSLSRGGTSDTQYF
TRBV3-1 CASSQDQGAQIYNEQFF
TRBV5-5 CASARGGAGDIQYF